This is a list of T cell receptor beta chains from one sample in a study of identical twins. TCRdb re-analysed the 5' RACE reads in MiXCR, keeping a single row per CDR3 protein. The table lists around 300,000 distinct CDR3 sequences, approximately 8% of them singletons. This sample also belongs to another study, concerning yellow fever vaccine responses in identical twins.

Material for sequencing was memory (CD45RO+) T cells sorted from blood. The source is a woman younger than 35 in good health. Each CDR3 is given with its conserved first and last residue. The D gene is left open where the match is weak. The size of a clone is reported for some rows only, either as once, few or many, or as a class for expanded clones.

V	J	size	D	DNA	CDR3
TRBV2	TRBJ2-2	many	-	TGTGCCAGCAGTGAACTTGGAGCGTCGAACACCGGGGAGCTGTTTTTT	CASSELGASNTGELFF
TRBV10-1	TRBJ2-3	-	-	TGCGCCAGCAGTGAGTCTTCCGAAAACACAGATACGCAGTATTTT	CASSESSENTDTQYF
TRBV15	TRBJ2-2	-	-	TGTGCCACCAGCAGAGTACGGACAATTAACACCGGGGAGCTGTTTTTT	CATSRVRTINTGELFF
TRBV5-6	TRBJ2-4	-	-	TGTGCCAGCAGCTTGGCCAGACTCGACAGCAACATTCAGTACTTC	CASSLARLDSNIQYF
TRBV6-2/TRBV6-3	TRBJ2-2	many	-	TGTGCCAGCAGTTACTCGACTACCCACCCGAACACCGGGGAGCTGTTTTTT	CASSYSTTHPNTGELFF
TRBV7-9	TRBJ2-5	many	TRBD1	TGTGCCAGCAGCCCAAGGACAGGGGAAGAGACCCAGTACTTC	CASSPRTGEETQYF
TRBV20-1	TRBJ1-2	few	-	TGCAGGCCCGGGGGTTCAAACTATGGCTACACCTTC	CRPGGSNYGYTF
TRBV5-1	TRBJ2-7	-	-	TGCGCCAGCAGCTCCCTCTGGGGGAGCTCCTACGAGCAGTACTTC	CASSSLWGSSYEQYF
TRBV3-1	TRBJ2-1	few	TRBD1	TGTGCCAGCAGCCAAGGTTTGAGACAGGGGATTAATGAGCAGTTCTTC	CASSQGLRQGINEQFF
TRBV2	TRBJ1-6	few	-	TGTGCCAGCAAAAGGGGCAGCGTTGAACCCCTCCACTTT	CASKRGSVEPLHF
TRBV7-8	TRBJ2-5	few	-	TGTGCCAGCAGCCCGGGACTCGGAGAGACCCAGTACTTC	CASSPGLGETQYF
TRBV13	TRBJ2-1	many	-	TGTGCCAGCACACTCATCGGGCTTAATGAGCAGTTCTTC	CASTLIGLNEQFF